The T cell receptor (beta chain) described here comes from a study of shared clonotypes between healthy human individuals. Turning to the study itself: Participating donors consisted of two women and a few men aged 18 to 49.

Of note for this clone: What it binds is not known.

Study results and caveats: Donors were few, which limited the genetic and exposure-history diversity represented.

A CD45RA+ naive subset and a CD45RA-negative memory subset were split from CD4+ cells. Germline V gene sequence: CDR1 SGHRS, CDR2 YFSETQ. The ends were cut back, 4 bases at V and 4 bases at J, with 12 bases in the middle. The CDR3 is 15 residues long. Replicate PCRs for sorted subsets used approximately 190 ng DNA; this equaled tens of thousands of T cell genomes. The data were produced by immunoSEQ multiplex PCR, yet TCRdb's version contains in-frame clones alone and is incomplete. Of over a million clones listed, over 95% are singletons. The chain has TRBV5-1 and TRBJ2-6; a possible D gene is TRBD1 (6 bases). The clonotype originates from a man younger than 40 in good health. The sample was naive CD4+ T cells sorted from blood. Subset in this sample: CD45RA+ positively selected. This CDR3 is CASSINRAGANVLTF. The CDR3 DNA reads TGCGCCAGCAGCATCAACAGGGCCGGGGCCAACGTCCTGACTTTC.